These T cell receptor beta chains were read from a single sample in a study of blood T cell repertoires in COVID-19. Libraries were prepared by immunoSEQ multiplex PCR; TCRdb keeps only in-frame clonotypes and omits some of them. Among around 100,000 clones listed, around nine tenths were seen once. Sequencing was done on a sample of peripheral blood. These receptors came from a human donor in a cohort sampled during active COVID-19. The CDR3 runs from the conserved cysteine through the conserved F or W. D genes are given only for firm matches. Not all rows give a size; the values are once, few, many and, for expanded clones, a class.

>TRBD1|TRBV2|.|TRBJ2-2
CASRARQGRDTGELFF
TGTGCCAGCAGAGCTAGACAGGGTAGAGACACCGGGGAGCTGTTTTTT
>TRBD2|TRBV11-2|.|TRBJ2-3
CASSFSGRRGTDTQYF
TGTGCCAGCAGCTTTAGCGGGAGAAGGGGCACAGATACGCAGTATTTT
>.|TRBV7-9|once|TRBJ2-7
CASRTDGSSYEQYF
TGTGCCAGCAGAACTGACGGGAGCTCCTACGAGCAGTACTTC
>TRBD2|TRBV11-3|.|TRBJ2-7
CASSLVSGLAAEQYF
TGTGCCAGCAGCTTAGTTAGTGGACTAGCGGCTGAGCAGTACTTC
>TRBD2|TRBV20-1|.|TRBJ2-2
CSAGGLAGGTGELFF
TGCAGTGCTGGTGGACTAGCGGGGGGAACCGGGGAGCTGTTTTTT
>TRBD1|TRBV3-1/TRBV3-2|.|TRBJ1-3
CASSQDGTGMTGNTIYF
TGTGCCAGCAGCCAAGATGGGACAGGGATGACGGGAAACACCATATATTTT
>TRBD1|TRBV28|once|TRBJ2-5
CASSLDPGQKETQYF
TGTGCCAGCAGTTTGGACCCGGGACAGAAAGAGACCCAGTACTTC
>.|TRBV2|once|TRBJ2-3
CASTGEGLATDTQYF
TGTGCCAGCACCGGTGAGGGCCTAGCCACAGATACGCAGTATTTT
>TRBD1|TRBV7-9|.|TRBJ1-2
CASPDRADGYTF
TGTGCCAGCCCCGACAGGGCGGATGGCTACACCTTC
>TRBD1|TRBV9|.|TRBJ2-7
CASSVALPGQGAEQYF
TGTGCCAGCAGCGTAGCCCTCCCGGGACAGGGGGCCGAGCAGTACTTC
>.|TRBV9|.|TRBJ2-1
CASSQLSRWTDEQFF
TGTGCCAGCAGCCAACTCTCACGGTGGACAGATGAGCAGTTCTTC
>TRBD2|TRBV4-3|.|TRBJ2-5
CASSHGKREQETQYF
TGCGCCAGCAGCCACGGGAAGCGGGAACAGGAGACCCAGTACTTC
>.|TRBV6-4|.|TRBJ1-2
CASSATRGDGYTF
TGTGCCAGCAGTGCCACCCGGGGAGATGGCTACACCTTC
>.|TRBV7-3|.|TRBJ2-5
CASPTSIATQYF
TGTGCCAGCCCAACGAGTATAGCGACCCAGTACTTC
>.|TRBV3-1/TRBV3-2|.|TRBJ2-2
CASRQQGGTGELFF
TGTGCCAGCAGACAACAGGGCGGCACCGGGGAGCTGTTTTTT
>TRBD1|TRBV6-5|.|TRBJ2-5
CASSPTGSLETQYF
TGTGCCAGCTCTCCGACAGGGTCGCTGGAGACCCAGTACTTC
>.|TRBV5-1|few|TRBJ1-3
CASSRDSSGNTIYF
TGCGCCAGCAGCCGAGACAGCTCTGGAAACACCATATATTTT
>.|TRBV7-3|.|TRBJ2-3
CASSMELPDTQYF
TGTGCCAGCAGCATGGAGCTCCCAGATACGCAGTATTTT
>TRBD1|TRBV6-2/TRBV6-3|.|TRBJ1-5
CASSYYQGEGNQPQHF
TGTGCCAGCAGTTACTATCAGGGGGAGGGCAATCAGCCCCAGCATTTT
>.|TRBV19|.|TRBJ2-3
CASSIQLSTDTQYF
TGTGCCAGTAGTATTCAATTGTCCACAGATACGCAGTATTTT
>.|TRBV28|few|TRBJ1-3
CASSDFQSVTIYF
TGTGCCAGCAGCGACTTTCAATCGGTCACCATATATTTT
>TRBD2|TRBV6-1|few|TRBJ2-5
CASSEITGGQETQYF
TGTGCCAGCAGTGAAATAACGGGGGGCCAAGAGACCCAGTACTTC
>TRBD2|TRBV4-1|.|TRBJ2-1
CASSHRLAGGGNEQFF
TGCGCCAGCAGCCACCGACTAGCGGGAGGCGGGAATGAGCAGTTCTTC
>.|TRBV10-1|.|TRBJ2-1
CASSEHAGAYWNEQFF
TGCGCCAGCAGTGAACATGCGGGGGCCTATTGGAATGAGCAGTTCTTC
>.|TRBV25-1|once|TRBJ1-2
CASSEGAGSYDYYGYTF
TGTGCCAGCAGTGAAGGGGCAGGTTCCTACGATTACTATGGCTACACCTTC
>.|TRBV2|.|TRBJ2-7
CASTRLSSYEQYF
TGTGCCAGCACGAGGTTGAGCTCCTACGAGCAGTACTTC
>.|TRBV28|.|TRBJ2-5
CASSAKETQYF
TGTGCCAGCAGTGCTAAAGAGACCCAGTACTTC
>.|TRBV6-5|.|TRBJ1-4
CASGGIGVREKLFF
TGTGCCAGCGGGGGGATAGGGGTACGGGAAAAACTGTTTTTT
>TRBD1|TRBV4-3|.|TRBJ2-7
CASSQDPWQGDEQYF
TGCGCCAGCAGCCAAGATCCGTGGCAGGGGGACGAGCAGTACTTC
>.|TRBV28|.|TRBJ2-1
CASYEAGAYNEQFF
TGTGCCAGCTACGAGGCGGGGGCGTACAATGAGCAGTTCTTC
>TRBD2|TRBV2|.|TRBJ2-1
CASSVQLAVYNEQFF
TGTGCCAGCAGTGTACAACTAGCGGTCTACAATGAGCAGTTCTTC
>TRBD1|TRBV4-2|.|TRBJ1-1
CASSLLLLTGTVNTEAFF
TGTGCCAGCAGCCTCTTACTTTTAACCGGGACAGTGAACACTGAAGCTTTCTTT
>TRBD1|TRBV9|.|TRBJ2-7
CASSVGQVSTYEQYF
TGTGCCAGCAGCGTGGGACAGGTATCGACCTACGAGCAGTACTTC
>TRBD2|TRBV11-2|.|TRBJ2-2
CASSRAGGPAGELFF
TGTGCCAGCAGCCGAGCGGGGGGGCCGGCCGGGGAGCTGTTTTTT
>TRBD2|TRBV12-5|.|TRBJ2-5
CASGPGRAYQETQYF
TGTGCTAGTGGCCCCGGGAGGGCCTACCAAGAGACCCAGTACTTC
>TRBD1|TRBV6-2/TRBV6-3|.|TRBJ1-5
CASSDTGVSNQPQHF
TGTGCCAGCAGTGATACAGGGGTCAGCAATCAGCCCCAGCATTTT
>TRBD1|TRBV5-1|.|TRBJ2-3
CASSQGQGGDTQYF
TGCGCCAGCAGCCAGGGACAGGGTGGAGATACGCAGTATTTT
>.|TRBV3-1/TRBV3-2|.|TRBJ2-3
CASSQPYGSGSDTDTQYF
TGTGCCAGCAGCCAACCATACGGGTCTGGAAGCGACACAGATACGCAGTATTTT
>.|TRBV7-6|.|TRBJ2-7
CASSLGSVAYEQYF
TGTGCCAGCAGCTTAGGGTCTGTAGCCTACGAGCAGTACTTC
>TRBD2|TRBV24-1|.|TRBJ2-3
CATSARSGSTDTQYF
TGTGCCACCAGTGCCCGTAGCGGGAGCACAGATACGCAGTATTTT
>.|TRBV27|.|TRBJ1-5
CASSLSRRGNQPQHF
TGTGCCAGCAGTTTAAGCAGACGGGGCAATCAGCCCCAGCATTTT
>TRBD2|TRBV5-1|.|TRBJ2-7
CASSLALGGTEQYF
TGCGCCAGCAGCTTGGCGCTGGGGGGGACCGAGCAGTACTTC
>.|TRBV19|.|TRBJ1-1
CASTVNTEAFF
TGTGCCAGTACAGTAAACACTGAAGCTTTCTTT
>.|TRBV5-1|.|TRBJ1-1
CASSKDGQRNTEAFF
TGCGCCAGCAGCAAGGACGGACAGAGGAACACTGAAGCTTTCTTT
>.|TRBV6-6|.|TRBJ2-5
CASSPWASVGETQYF
TGTGCCAGCAGTCCCTGGGCTAGCGTCGGAGAGACCCAGTACTTC
>TRBD2|TRBV19|.|TRBJ2-3
CASSFRLAGGPQDTQYF
TGTGCCAGTAGTTTTCGACTAGCGGGGGGGCCACAGGATACGCAGTATTTT
>TRBD1|TRBV6-5|.|TRBJ2-3
CASSPDRNTDTQYF
TGTGCCAGCAGTCCGGACAGGAACACAGATACGCAGTATTTT
>.|TRBV30|.|TRBJ1-5
CAWSHTQGLSNQPQHF
TGTGCCTGGAGTCATACCCAGGGCCTTAGCAATCAGCCCCAGCATTTT
>.|TRBV30|.|TRBJ1-5
CAWSEEGNQPQHF
TGTGCCTGGAGTGAAGAGGGCAATCAGCCCCAGCATTTT
>.|TRBV9|.|TRBJ1-3
CASSVLGETGNTIYF
TGTGCCAGCAGCGTACTGGGAGAAACTGGAAACACCATATATTTT
>TRBD1|TRBV11-2|.|TRBJ1-2
CASSSQDRVGYGYTF
TGTGCCAGCAGCTCCCAGGACAGGGTTGGATATGGCTACACCTTC
>TRBD1|TRBV5-1|.|TRBJ2-5
CASSIVTGGFEETQYF
TGCGCCAGCAGCATTGTTACAGGGGGCTTTGAAGAGACCCAGTACTTC
>.|TRBV6-2/TRBV6-3|.|TRBJ1-5
CASSWAGGNQPQHF
TGTGCCAGCAGTTGGGCAGGGGGCAATCAGCCCCAGCATTTT